This TCR beta chain was recovered during a study of blood T cell repertoires in COVID-19. Background on the study: Samples representing acute and convalescent COVID-19 were sourced from the United States, Italy and Spain.

The method was immunoSEQ multiplex PCR; TCRdb's version includes in-frame clones alone and lacks a portion of them. Here the sample spans around 450,000 clones, about 90% being singletons. V was clipped by 4 bases and J by 5 bases, with 14 bases between them. The germline CDR1 and CDR2 sequences are MGHRA and YSYEKL. The length of the CDR3 is 14 residues. The chain uses TRBV4-1 and TRBJ1-1; possible D gene TRBD1, 5 bases. Sequenced: PBMCs or T cells enriched from blood (not recorded which). This TCR came from a man between 18 and 35 years old who had recovered from COVID-19. The CDR3 here is CASSPLDKGTEAFF. CDR3 nucleotide sequence: TGCGCCAGCAGCCCCCTCGATAAGGGGACTGAAGCTTTCTTT.